This T cell receptor beta chain was identified in a study of beta chain features in type 1 diabetes. Broader study findings: Shorter TCRB CDR3s, moderately but significantly so, were found in Type 1 diabetes patients in all four CD4+ subsets.

The entirety of the isolated RNA underwent reverse transcription, so expressed TCRB transcripts were sequenced. Libraries were prepared by immunoSEQ multiplex PCR; TCRdb keeps only in-frame clonotypes and omits some of them. The sample records 300,000 or so clones, 13% to 15% being singletons. This clone was observed a few times. Its specificity is not known. What was sequenced was naive CD4+ T cells from blood. This sequence was found in a man younger than 40 with type 1 diabetes.

Here the CDR3 reads CASSLPRTLGTDTQYF. In nucleotides, the CDR3 is TGTGCCAGCAGCTTGCCCCGGACACTCGGCACAGATACGCAGTATTTT. V usage is TRBV7-2 and J usage is TRBJ2-3, with a weak D call TRBD1 (5 bases). V was cut by 3 bases and J by 1 base, with 14 bases left in between. The CDR3 loop spans 16 amino acids. Germline-derived CDR1 and CDR2 are SGHTA and FQGNSA.